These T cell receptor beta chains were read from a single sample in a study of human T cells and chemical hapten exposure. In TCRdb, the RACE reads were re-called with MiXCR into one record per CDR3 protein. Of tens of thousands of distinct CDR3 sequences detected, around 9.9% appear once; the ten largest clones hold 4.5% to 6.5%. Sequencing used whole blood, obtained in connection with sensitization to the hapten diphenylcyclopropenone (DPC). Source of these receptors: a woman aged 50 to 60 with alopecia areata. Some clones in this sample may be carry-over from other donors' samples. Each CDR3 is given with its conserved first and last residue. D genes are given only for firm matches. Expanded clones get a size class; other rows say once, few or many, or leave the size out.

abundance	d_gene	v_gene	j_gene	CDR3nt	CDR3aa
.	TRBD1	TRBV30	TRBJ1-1	TGTGCCTGGACTCCCGGACAGGGGTACACTGAAGCTTTCTTT	CAWTPGQGYTEAFF
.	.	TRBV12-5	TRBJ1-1	TGTGCTAGTGGTTTGGACACAGGACGGGGAACTGAAGCTTTCTTT	CASGLDTGRGTEAFF
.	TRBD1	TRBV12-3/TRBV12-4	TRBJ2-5	TGTGCCAGCAGTTTTCCCTTACAGGGGAGTGAGACCCAGTACTTC	CASSFPLQGSETQYF
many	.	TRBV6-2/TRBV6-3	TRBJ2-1	TGTGCCAGCAGTTACGCTAGGGGCTCCTACAATGAGCAGTTCTTC	CASSYARGSYNEQFF
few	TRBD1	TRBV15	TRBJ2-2	TGTGCCACCAGCGGAGCCAGGGGGCGCAGGACCGGGGAGCTGTTTTTT	CATSGARGRRTGELFF
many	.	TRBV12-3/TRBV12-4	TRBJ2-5	TGTGCCAGCAGAGTTAGTACGGCAGAGACCCAGTACTTC	CASRVSTAETQYF
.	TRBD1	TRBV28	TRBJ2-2	TGTGCCAGCAAGGGGACAGCGAACACCGGGGAGCTGTTTTTT	CASKGTANTGELFF
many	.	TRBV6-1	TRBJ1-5	TGTGCCAGCAGTGAAGCCTGGGGGTTGAATCAGCCCCAGCATTTT	CASSEAWGLNQPQHF
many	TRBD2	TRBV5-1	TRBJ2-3	TGCGCCAGCAGCCCCCCTCAACTAGCGGGAGGCACAGATACGCAGTATTTT	CASSPPQLAGGTDTQYF
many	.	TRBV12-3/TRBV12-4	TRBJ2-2	TGTGCCAGCAGCCTCGCCCCCACCGGGGAGCTGTTTTTT	CASSLAPTGELFF
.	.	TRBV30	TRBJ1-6	TGTGCCTGGTGTCGACTCGGATCACCCCTCCACTTT	CAWCRLGSPLHF
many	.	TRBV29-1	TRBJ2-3	TGCAGCGTTGACCGGTCAGATACGCAGTATTTT	CSVDRSDTQYF
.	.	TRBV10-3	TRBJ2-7	TGTGCCATCAGGCAGGGTGGTGAGCAGTACTTC	CAIRQGGEQYF
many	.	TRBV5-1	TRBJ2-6	TGCGCCAGCAGCCCCGGTGGTTCTGGGGCCAACGTCCTGACTTTC	CASSPGGSGANVLTF
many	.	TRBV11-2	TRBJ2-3	TGTGCCAGCAGCTTAGGTGCTAGCACAGATACGCAGTATTTT	CASSLGASTDTQYF
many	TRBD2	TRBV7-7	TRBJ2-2	TGTGCTAGCAGCCCCGGGACTACAACAACCGGGGAGCTGTTTTTT	CASSPGTTTTGELFF
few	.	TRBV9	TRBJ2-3	TGTGCCAGCAGCGTTTCCGGGGGGCCTACAGATACGCAGTATTTT	CASSVSGGPTDTQYF
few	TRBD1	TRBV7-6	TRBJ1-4	TGTGCCAGCAGCTTAACAGGGGGCATTGAAAAACTGTTTTTT	CASSLTGGIEKLFF
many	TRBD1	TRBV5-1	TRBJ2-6	TGCGCCAGCAGCCGGACAGGGAGCTCTGGGGCCAACGTCCTGACTTTC	CASSRTGSSGANVLTF
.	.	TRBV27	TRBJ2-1	TGTGCCAGCAGTTTGAGCAGGAGGTCCTACAATGAGCAGTTCTTC	CASSLSRRSYNEQFF
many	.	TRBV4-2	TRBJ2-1	TGTGCCAGCAGCCAGGGGTCCCCCTACAATGAGCAGTTCTTC	CASSQGSPYNEQFF
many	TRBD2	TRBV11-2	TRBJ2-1	TGTGCCAGCAGCTTAGCTAGGACTAGAGAGAATGAGCAGTTCTTC	CASSLARTRENEQFF
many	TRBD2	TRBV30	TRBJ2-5	TGTGCCTTTTTCCTTCCGGGACTAGCTAGAGAGACCCAGTACTTC	CAFFLPGLARETQYF
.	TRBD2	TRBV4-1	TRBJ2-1	TGCGCCAGCAGCCAAGTCGGCGGGAGCATTTACAATGAGCAGTTCTTC	CASSQVGGSIYNEQFF
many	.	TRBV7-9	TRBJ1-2	TGTGCCAGCAGCGCTTTTAGCCCAGGGGACGGATCTAACTATGGCTACACCTTC	CASSAFSPGDGSNYGYTF
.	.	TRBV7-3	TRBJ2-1	TGTGCCAGCAGCCCCACGCCACGGCTCGGGGAGCAGTTCTTC	CASSPTPRLGEQFF
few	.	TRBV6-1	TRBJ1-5	TGTGCCAGCAGTGAAGCCATGAGCGGACAGCCCCAGCATTTT	CASSEAMSGQPQHF
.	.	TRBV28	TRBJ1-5	TGTGCCAGCAGTTTGACGGGCAAGCCCCAGCATTTT	CASSLTGKPQHF
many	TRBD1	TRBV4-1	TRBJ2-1	TGCGCCACCACCCCCGGACAGGGTAATGGTGAGCAGTTCTTC	CATTPGQGNGEQFF
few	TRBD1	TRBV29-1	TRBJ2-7	TGCAGCGCCGACGTCGGACAGGGGAACGAGCAGTACTTC	CSADVGQGNEQYF
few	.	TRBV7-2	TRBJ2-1	TGTGCCAGCAGCCTCAAGAGCTCCTACAATGAGCAGTTCTTC	CASSLKSSYNEQFF
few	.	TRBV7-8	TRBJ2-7	TGTGCCAGCAGCTTGGACTTCAACGGGCAGTACTTC	CASSLDFNGQYF
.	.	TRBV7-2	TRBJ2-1	TGTGCCAGCAGCTTAGAGGAATGGAGTGAGCAGTTCTTC	CASSLEEWSEQFF
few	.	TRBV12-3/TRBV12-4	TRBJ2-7	TGTGCCAGCAGGCCATCAGGGGTGCCCGAGCAGTACTTC	CASRPSGVPEQYF
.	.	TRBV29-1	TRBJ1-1	TGCAGCGTTGAGGAGGGGTATGGCACTGAAGCTTTCTTT	CSVEEGYGTEAFF
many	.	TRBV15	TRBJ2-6	TGTGCCACCAGCAGACCCACGACATCCAACGTCCTGACTTTC	CATSRPTTSNVLTF
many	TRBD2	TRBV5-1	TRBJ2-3	TGCGCCAGCAGCCCGTCTCGGACTAGCGGTAGGCACAGAACAGATACGCAGTATTTT	CASSPSRTSGRHRTDTQYF
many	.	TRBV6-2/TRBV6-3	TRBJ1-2	TGTGCCAGCAGATCGACAGGTGCTATCTATGGCTACACCTTC	CASRSTGAIYGYTF
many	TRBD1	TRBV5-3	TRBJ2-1	TGTGCCAGAAGCCCGGGACAGGACTACAATGAGCAGTTCTTC	CARSPGQDYNEQFF
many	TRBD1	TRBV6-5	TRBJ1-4	TGTGCCAGCAGTTCCCGGGACAGGGATGAAAAACTGTTTTTT	CASSSRDRDEKLFF
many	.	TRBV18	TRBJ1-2	TGTGCCAGCTCACCTCAGACGACAGGATCCAACTATGGCTACACCTTC	CASSPQTTGSNYGYTF
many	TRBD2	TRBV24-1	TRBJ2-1	TGTGCCACCAGTACTAGCGGGAGCTCCTACAATGAGCAGTTCTTC	CATSTSGSSYNEQFF
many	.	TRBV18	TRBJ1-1	TGTGCCAGCTCAGCCTGGGCCACTGAAGCTTTCTTT	CASSAWATEAFF
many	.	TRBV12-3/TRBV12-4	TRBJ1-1	TGTGCCAGCAGTTTACGCACGGGGAACACTGAAGCTTTCTTT	CASSLRTGNTEAFF
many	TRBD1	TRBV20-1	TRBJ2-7	TGCAGTGCTAGAGAGCACAGGGGGCGCGAGCAGTACTTC	CSAREHRGREQYF
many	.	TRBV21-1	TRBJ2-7	TGTGCCAGCAGCCGAAAACCCAGGGGGCCTTCTTCTCTTTACGAGCAGTACTTC	CASSRKPRGPSSLYEQYF
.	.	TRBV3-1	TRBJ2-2	TGTGCCAGTTTGAGGCGGGCCACCGGGGAGCTGTTTTTT	CASLRRATGELFF
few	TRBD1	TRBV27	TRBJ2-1	TGTGCCAGCAGTTTATCGCGCATGACAGGGGGTACTACCTACAATGAGCAGTTCTTC	CASSLSRMTGGTTYNEQFF
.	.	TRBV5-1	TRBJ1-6	TGCGCCAGCAGCCAGAGAGAGAGCTCCTATAATTCACCCCTCCACTTT	CASSQRESSYNSPLHF
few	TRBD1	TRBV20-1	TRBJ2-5	TGCAGTGCTCGGACAGGGGTGGAGACCCAGTACTTC	CSARTGVETQYF
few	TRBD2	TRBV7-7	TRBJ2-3	TGTGCCAGCAGCTTCCCGGTGGATTCGGGCGGGAGTCAGAGCACAGATACGCAGTATTTT	CASSFPVDSGGSQSTDTQYF
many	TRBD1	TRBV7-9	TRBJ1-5	TGTGCCAGCAGCTTAGCCGGACAGGGCGACAATCAGCCCCAGCATTTT	CASSLAGQGDNQPQHF
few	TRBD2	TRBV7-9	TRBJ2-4	TGTGCCTGCAGCCCAACAGCGGGGCCGACCTTGGCCAAAAACATTCAGTACTTC	CACSPTAGPTLAKNIQYF
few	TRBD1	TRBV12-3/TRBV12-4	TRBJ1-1	TGTGCCAGCAGTTCCCTGGGGACAGGCGGCGGGAACACTGAAGCTTTCTTT	CASSSLGTGGGNTEAFF
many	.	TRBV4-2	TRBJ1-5	TGTGCCAGCAGCCAAGATATCGGGGGTCATAGCAATCAGCCCCAGCATTTT	CASSQDIGGHSNQPQHF
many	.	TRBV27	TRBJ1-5	TGTGCCAGCAGTCCGGACTCCCTTAGCAATCAGCCCCAGCATTTT	CASSPDSLSNQPQHF
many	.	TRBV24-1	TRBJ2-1	TGTGCCTCTTCGGTGGGGAGGGAGCAGTTCTTC	CASSVGREQFF
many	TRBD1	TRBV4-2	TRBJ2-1	TGTGCCAGCAGCCGGAAGGGGGGACAGGGGGAGTTCTTC	CASSRKGGQGEFF
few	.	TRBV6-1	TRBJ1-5	TGTGCCAGCAACGAGGGGCTGGGACGGGAAGCCAATCAGCCCCAGCATTTT	CASNEGLGREANQPQHF